This entry concerns a single T cell receptor beta chain. The antigen remains unidentified. Attachment of unique molecular identifiers was made to individual cDNA molecules. TCRdb re-derived calls from the 5' RACE reads in MiXCR, one entry per CDR3 protein. The sample consists of roughly 53,000 distinct CDR3 sequences, approximately 9.9% of them appearing once. The record originates from a study of early T cells in non-severe SARS-CoV-2 infection. The overall study: The chains were unpaired, and the sequenced material was bulk RNA from unsorted whole blood. Notes on the study in general: The study's VDJdb matching favored anti-spike CD8 responses and missed private and CD4 specificities.

This CDR3 has 16 residues. The germline V and J ends were trimmed by 4 bases and 0 bases, with 12 bases remaining between them. Germline-derived CDR1 and CDR2 are LGHDT and YNNKEL (reference sequence). The sequenced sample was whole blood. The gene calls are TRBV3-1 and TRBJ2-2; unclear D gene. The sequence was obtained from an adult who was a healthcare worker with PCR-confirmed SARS-CoV-2 infection or an uninfected control (not recorded which). The CDR3, as DNA: TGTGCCAGCAGCCCCCCGGGCAAAGCGAACACCGGGGAGCTGTTTTTT. Encoded protein: CASSPPGKANTGELFF.